Below, 32 T cell receptor beta chains from the same sample are listed, as sequenced in a study of blood T cell repertoires in COVID-19. Some clones are missing from TCRdb's copy, which holds only in-frame ones; the method was immunoSEQ multiplex PCR. This table holds a few hundred thousand clones, roughly 80% found once. Sequencing was performed on peripheral blood. These TCRs come from a woman aged 70-85 years with COVID-19, enrolled during active disease.

This clone came up once. This rearrangement joins TRBV29-1 to TRBJ1-4, with D possibly being TRBD1 (6 bases). The germline V gene has CDR1 SQVTM and CDR2 ANQGSEA. Between the trimmed V and J ends, which lost 6 bases and 7 bases, there was a span of 18 bases. The CDR3 loop spans 14 amino acids. The CDR3 loop is CSVSVGGQFEKLFF. The CDR3 region has the DNA TGCAGCGTGTCAGTCGGGGGGCAGTTTGAAAAACTGTTTTTT. Full variable domain (outside the CDR3, taken from reference TRBV29-1 and TRBJ1-4): SAVISQKPSRDICQRGTSLTIQCQVDSQVTMMFWYRQQPGQSLTLIATANQGSEATYESGFVIDKFPISRPNLTFSTLTVSNMSPEDSSIYLCSVSVGGQFEKLFFGSGTQLSVL.

This clone was detected a few times. J is TRBJ1-4 and V is TRBV18; TRBD1 matches 7 bases. This CDR3 spans 15 amino acids. Germline trimming cut 2 bases from V and 7 bases from J; bases unmatched to any gene: 7. The germline V gene has CDR1 KGHSH and CDR2 LQKENI. The CDR3 bases are TGTGCCAGCTCACCAAACAGGGGTTGGGGTGAAAAACTGTTTTTT. Translated, it gives CASSPNRGWGEKLFF.

This clone was seen once. The V and J genes are TRBV28 and TRBJ1-4; D is unclear. CDR1 is MDHEN and CDR2 is SYDVKM in the germline V gene. This CDR3 is 15 amino acids long. With 3 bases removed from V and 8 bases from J, the gap between germline ends came to 16 bases. CDR3: CASSFREQGREKLFF. CDR3 coding DNA: TGTGCCAGCAGTTTTAGAGAACAAGGGAGAGAAAAACTGTTTTTT.

This chain connects TRBV6-5 to TRBJ2-7, with TRBD2 matching 11 bases. CDR3 length: 15 residues. Per the germline V gene, CDR1 is MNHEY and CDR2 is SVGAGI. Trimming took 6 bases from V and 4 from J; bases not matched to a gene: 8. The CDR3 coding sequence is TGTGCCAGCAGGGGGACTAGCGGTCTCGGGTACGAGCAGTACTTC. Translation: CASRGTSGLGYEQYF.

The V and J genes are TRBV7-9 and TRBJ2-2; weak D call: TRBD1 (6 bases). The CDR3 length is 16 residues. V gave up 6 bases and J gave up 8 bases, with 22 bases separating them. Germline CDR1 and CDR2: SEHNR and FQNEAQ (reference sequence). The CDR3 loop is CASRPSGTLLGGELFF. The CDR3, as DNA: TGTGCCAGCAGGCCCTCCGGGACACTGCTGGGAGGGGAGCTGTTTTTT.

The chain employs TRBV18 and TRBJ1-2; 7 bases agree with TRBD1. V trimming: 4 bases; J trimming: 8 bases; junction bases outside the gene matches: 7. Germline V lookup: CDR1 KGHSH, CDR2 LQKENI. CDR3 length equals 13 residues. Here the CDR3 reads CASSHSGGDGYTF. The CDR3 DNA follows: TGTGCCAGCTCACACTCAGGGGGAGACGGCTACACCTTC.

The gene calls are TRBV6-5 and TRBJ1-1, with 8 bases identical to TRBD1. CDR3 size: 15 residues. J lost 2 bases, V lost 7 bases, and 9 bases had no gene match. Germline V gene lookup returns CDR1 MNHEY and CDR2 SVGAGI. The chain's CDR3 is CASNIQGGGNTEAFF. The CDR3 DNA is TGTGCCAGCAATATACAGGGGGGAGGCAACACTGAAGCTTTCTTT.

The chain carries TRBV11-3 and TRBJ2-1, with D maybe TRBD2 (6 bases). V shed 3 bases and J shed 4 bases, with 7 bases lying between them. The CDR3 sequence is 13 residues long. CDR1 SGHNT and CDR2 YENEEA come from the germline V gene. CDR3 loop: CASSFGRYNEQFF. CDR3 coding DNA: TGTGCCAGCAGCTTCGGGAGATACAATGAGCAGTTCTTC.

The rearrangement uses TRBV27 and TRBJ1-1, with 7 positions matching TRBD1. The CDR3 totals 14 residues. After removal of 8 bases from V and 0 bases from J, the junction contained 6 bases not matched to a gene. Germline assignment: CDR1 MNHEY and CDR2 SMNVEV (reference sequence). The DNA for the CDR3 is TGTGCCAGCCGCTGGGGACAGCTGAACACTGAAGCTTTCTTT. Amino acid sequence: CASRWGQLNTEAFF.

The chain combines TRBV29-1 with TRBJ2-7, with D perhaps matching TRBD2 (7 bases). The V gene's germline CDR1 is SQVTM and CDR2 ANQGSEA. Trimming took 1 base from V and 5 from J, leaving 18 bases between them. The CDR3 runs 15 residues. The CDR3 bases are TGCAGCGTTGAAGGAGGGGGAGGGCCCGGGGACGAGCAGTACTTC. Its translation: CSVEGGGGPGDEQYF.

The rearrangement uses TRBV5-1 and TRBJ1-5, with 7 bases fitting TRBD1. The CDR3 is 15 residues long. In germline, CDR1 is SGHRS, CDR2 YFSETQ. V gave up 0 bases and J gave up 0 bases; unmatched junction bases: 0. The CDR3 protein is CASSLGDSSNQPQHF. The CDR3 region has the DNA TGCGCCAGCAGCTTGGGGGACAGTAGCAATCAGCCCCAGCATTTT.

The chain carries TRBV27 and TRBJ1-5; D gene ambiguous. This CDR3 comprises 14 residues. The ends were cut back, 2 bases at V and 3 bases at J, with 8 bases in the middle. Germline loops: CDR1 MNHEY, CDR2 SMNVEV (reference sequence). This CDR3 reads CASSLTGFNQPQHF. The CDR3 DNA sequence: TGTGCCAGCAGTTTAACGGGGTTCAATCAGCCCCAGCATTTT.

V gene TRBV5-1 combines with J gene TRBJ2-1, with 10 positions matching TRBD2. Trimming cost V 6 bases and J 10 bases; bases outside gene matches: 10. The CDR3 length is 14 residues. Germline loops: CDR1 SGHRS, CDR2 YFSETQ. CDR3 bases: TGCGCCAGCAAGGTAGCGGGAGGATTCGGGGAGCAGTTCTTC. Residues: CASKVAGGFGEQFF.

The chain combines TRBV28 with TRBJ2-7; 7 bases map to TRBD2. J gave up 5 bases and V 6 bases, and 4 bases lay outside the gene matches. Germline V gene data show CDR1 as MDHEN and CDR2 as SYDVKM. The CDR3 is made up of 12 amino acids. CDR3 amino acids: CASSRTRDEQYF. The CDR3 nucleotides read TGTGCCAGCAGCCGGACTAGGGACGAGCAGTACTTC. Full variable domain (remainder filled in from reference TRBV28 and TRBJ2-7): DVKVTQSSRYLVKRTGEKVFLECVQDMDHENMFWYRQDPGLGLRLIYFSYDVKMKEKGDIPEGYSVSREKKERFSLILESASTNQTSMYLCASSRTRDEQYFGPGTRLTVT.

The V and J genes are TRBV5-5 and TRBJ1-4; D might be TRBD1 (6 bases). The germline V gene encodes CDR1 SGHKS and CDR2 YYEKEE (reference sequence). The CDR3 is 14 residues long. The germline V and J ends were trimmed by 4 bases and 5 bases, with 12 bases remaining between them. The CDR3, as DNA: TGTGCCAGCAGCCCCGGGACACACAATGAAAAACTGTTTTTT. Translation: CASSPGTHNEKLFF. The whole variable domain, filled in from reference TRBV5-5 and TRBJ1-4, reads DAGVTQSPTHLIKTRGQQVTLRCSPISGHKSVSWYQQVLGQGPQFIFQYYEKEERGRGNFPDRFSARQFPNYSSELNVNALLLGDSALYLCASSPGTHNEKLFFGSGTQLSVL.

This clone was found once. V usage is TRBV20-1 and J usage is TRBJ2-3; D unclear. Germline V gene sequence: CDR1 DFQATT, CDR2 SNEGSKA (reference sequence). V gave up 6 bases and J gave up 6 bases, with 10 bases separating them. The CDR3 spans 11 residues. This CDR3 is CSAPRVDTQYF. Here the CDR3 DNA reads TGCAGTGCCCCTAGAGTGGATACGCAGTATTTT.

The rearrangement links TRBV19 to TRBJ2-7, with a possible D match to TRBD1 (5 bases). Between the trimmed V and J ends, which lost 6 bases and 4 bases, there was a span of 19 bases. The CDR3 spans 15 residues. Germline V gives CDR1 LNHDA, CDR2 SQIVND (reference sequence). CDR3 loop: CASSPNDSERYEQYF. In DNA, the CDR3 is TGTGCCAGTAGCCCCAATGACAGCGAAAGATACGAGCAGTACTTC.

The CDR3 loop reads CASSTQTGGHKITPYEQYF. CDR3 coding DNA: TGTGCCAGCAGCACCCAAACCGGGGGGCATAAGATAACCCCATACGAGCAGTACTTC. V is TRBV7-9 and J is TRBJ2-7; D is possibly TRBD2 (7 bases). V lost 5 bases and J 4 bases, leaving 30 bases between the germline ends. The CDR3 is 19 residues long. CDR1 and CDR2 from the germline V gene are SEHNR and FQNEAQ (reference sequence).

J is TRBJ1-3 and V is TRBV11-2; 10 bases align to TRBD1. This CDR3 has 15 amino acids. The J segment lost 7 bases and the V segment lost 3 bases, leaving 6 bases of the junction unmatched. Germline assignment: CDR1 SGHAT and CDR2 FQNNGV. The CDR3 spells CASSFRQGAWNTIYF. In DNA form, the CDR3 reads TGTGCCAGCAGCTTCCGACAGGGGGCTTGGAACACCATATATTTT. The full variable domain, with the rest looked up from reference TRBV11-2 and TRBJ1-3, is EAGVAQSPRYKIIEKRQSVAFWCNPISGHATLYWYQQILGQGPKLLIQFQNNGVVDDSQLPKDRFSAERLKGVDSTLKIQPAKLEDSAVYLCASSFRQGAWNTIYFGEGSWLTVV.

The gene calls are TRBV10-3 and TRBJ1-3; 9 bases fit TRBD1. V lost 6 bases and J lost 1; bases outside the gene matches: 1. The CDR3 totals 14 residues. Germline assignment: CDR1 ENHRY and CDR2 SYGVKD. CDR3 residues: CAIRGTGSGNTIYF. In DNA form, the CDR3 reads TGTGCCATCAGGGGGACAGGGTCTGGAAACACCATATATTTT.

The sample holds one count of this clone. The rearrangement links TRBV7-2 to TRBJ2-5; 8 bases are shared with TRBD2. Germline V lookup: CDR1 SGHTA, CDR2 FQGNSA. The CDR3 contains 16 residues. Germline trimming cut 3 bases from V and 1 base from J; bases unmatched to any gene: 7. The CDR3 sequence: CASSLTTGGGQETQYF. The CDR3 DNA sequence: TGTGCCAGCAGCTTGACTACGGGAGGGGGCCAAGAGACCCAGTACTTC.

The chain carries TRBV28 and TRBJ1-5; a weak D match, TRBD1 (5 bases). This CDR3 has 12 residues. Trimming cost V 8 bases and J 4 bases, with 9 bases left between them. The germline gives CDR1 MDHEN, CDR2 SYDVKM. The CDR3 is CASLRANQPQHF. The DNA of the CDR3 is TGTGCCAGCCTCAGGGCTAATCAGCCCCAGCATTTT.

The chain combines TRBV2 with TRBJ2-7, with 7 nucleotides matching TRBD1. This CDR3 is built from 14 residues. CDR1 and CDR2 from the germline V gene are SNHLY and FYNNEI. V was pared by 1 base and J by 3 bases, with 3 bases of the junction left unmatched. The CDR3 coding sequence is TGTGCCAGCAGTGAAGAGGCAGGGGGCTACGAGCAGTACTTC. Its protein is CASSEEAGGYEQYF.

In regard to this clone: Other nucleotide sequences from this sample produce the same CDR3. The V call is TRBV24-1, the J call TRBJ2-7; 14 nucleotides line up with TRBD2. The CDR3 totals 16 residues. The J segment lost 3 bases and the V segment lost 3 bases, leaving 3 bases of the junction unmatched. In germline, CDR1 is KGHDR, CDR2 SFDVKD. The CDR3: CATSDPGTSGSYEQYF. Written as DNA, the CDR3 is TGTGCCACCAGTGATCCCGGGACTAGCGGGAGCTACGAGCAGTACTTC.

V usage is TRBV20-1 and J usage is TRBJ1-2; TRBD1 matches 8 bases. The CDR3 loop spans 15 amino acids. The V gene end was trimmed by 3 bases and the J gene end by 5 bases; junction bases not matched to a gene: 11. The germline CDR1 and CDR2 sequences are DFQATT and SNEGSKA (reference sequence). This CDR3 is CSASTPGTGSYGYTF. CDR3 nucleotides: TGCAGTGCTAGTACCCCGGGGACAGGCTCATATGGCTACACCTTC.

This sequence joins TRBV2 and TRBJ2-1, with TRBD2 matching over 16 bases. Germline V gene data show CDR1 as SNHLY and CDR2 as FYNNEI. The CDR3 loop spans 13 amino acids. Trimming cost V 7 bases and J 16 bases; bases outside gene matches: 7. The CDR3 region has the DNA TGTGCCAGCATCCCCGGGACTAGCGGGAGGGCTTTCTTC. The encoded protein is CASIPGTSGRAFF.

J is TRBJ1-6 and V is TRBV7-2; D is unclear. V lost 1 base and J lost 7, with 11 bases in between. This CDR3 spans 15 amino acids. The germline gives CDR1 SGHTA, CDR2 FQGNSA. This chain's CDR3 is CASSLGRGGNSPLHF. DNA of the CDR3: TGTGCCAGCAGCTTAGGGCGGGGTGGCAATTCACCCCTCCACTTT.

This chain connects TRBV28 to TRBJ1-2; TRBD1 aligns across 7 bases. The ends lost 4 bases at V and 9 bases at J; junction bases unmatched: 17. The V gene's germline CDR1 is MDHEN and CDR2 SYDVKM. The CDR3 runs to 16 residues. Here the CDR3 DNA reads TGTGCCAGCAGTTCCCAGGGACAGTCCTTCGCCTCAAGCTACACCTTC. Encoded protein: CASSSQGQSFASSYTF.

The chain uses TRBV7-2 and TRBJ2-5; TRBD2 might be the D (5 bases). This CDR3 spans 13 amino acids. Germline-derived CDR1 and CDR2 are SGHTA and FQGNSA. Trimming pared 5 bases from V and 5 bases from J, leaving 12 bases between. In DNA form, the CDR3 reads TGTGCCAGCAGCCGCGGACTTACCGAGACCCAGTACTTC. Encoded protein: CASSRGLTETQYF.

J is TRBJ2-1 and V is TRBV27; maybe TRBD2 (6 bases). Trimming removed 3 bases from V and 2 bases from J, with 14 bases in between. The germline gives CDR1 MNHEY, CDR2 SMNVEV (reference sequence). CDR3 length: 16 amino acids. Here the CDR3 reads CASSFTTSFAYNEQFF. CDR3 sequence (DNA): TGTGCCAGCAGTTTCACGACTAGTTTCGCCTACAATGAGCAGTTCTTC.

This clone showed up just once. The chain carries TRBV7-3 and TRBJ1-5; possible D gene TRBD1, 5 bases. The CDR3 loop spans 16 amino acids. Germline V CDR1 and CDR2: SGHTA, FQGTGA. V was clipped by 5 bases and J by 2 bases, with 16 bases between them. The CDR3 spells CASSLLRWGGNQPQHF. In nucleotides, the CDR3 is TGTGCCAGCAGCCTCCTCCGATGGGGGGGCAATCAGCCCCAGCATTTT.

The genes are TRBV7-2 and TRBJ1-1, with 9 bases identical to TRBD1. V shed 5 bases and J 0 bases; nucleotides not matched to a gene: 4. The CDR3 totals 15 residues. CDR1 and CDR2 from the germline V gene are SGHTA and FQGNSA. The CDR3 loop reads CASSTGTGMNTEAFF. CDR3 DNA sequence: TGTGCCAGCAGCACCGGGACAGGGATGAACACTGAAGCTTTCTTT.